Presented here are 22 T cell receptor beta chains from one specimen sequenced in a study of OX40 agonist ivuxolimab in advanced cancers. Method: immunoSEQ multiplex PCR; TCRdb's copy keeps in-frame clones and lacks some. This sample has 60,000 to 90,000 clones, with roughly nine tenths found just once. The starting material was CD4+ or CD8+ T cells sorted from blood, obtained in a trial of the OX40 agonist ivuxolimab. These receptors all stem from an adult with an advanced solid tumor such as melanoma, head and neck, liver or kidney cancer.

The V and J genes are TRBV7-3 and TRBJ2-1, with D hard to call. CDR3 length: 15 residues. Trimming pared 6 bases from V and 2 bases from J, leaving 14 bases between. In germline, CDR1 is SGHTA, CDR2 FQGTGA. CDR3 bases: TGTGCCAGCAGTGCCGGGCAAGGACCCTACAATGAGCAGTTCTTC. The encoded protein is CASSAGQGPYNEQFF.

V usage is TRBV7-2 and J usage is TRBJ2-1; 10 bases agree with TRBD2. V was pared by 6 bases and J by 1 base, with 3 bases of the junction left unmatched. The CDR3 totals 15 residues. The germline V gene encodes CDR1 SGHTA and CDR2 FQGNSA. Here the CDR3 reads CASSLSGGSYNEQFF. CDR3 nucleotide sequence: TGTGCCAGCAGTCTTAGCGGGGGGTCCTACAATGAGCAGTTCTTC.

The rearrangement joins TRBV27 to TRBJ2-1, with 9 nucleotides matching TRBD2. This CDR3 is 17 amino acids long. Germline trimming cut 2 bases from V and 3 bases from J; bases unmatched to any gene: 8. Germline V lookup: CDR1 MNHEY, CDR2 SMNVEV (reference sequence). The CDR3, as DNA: TGTGCCAGCAGTTTACCCTCTCTAGCGGGGTTCTACAATGAGCAGTTCTTC. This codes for CASSLPSLAGFYNEQFF.

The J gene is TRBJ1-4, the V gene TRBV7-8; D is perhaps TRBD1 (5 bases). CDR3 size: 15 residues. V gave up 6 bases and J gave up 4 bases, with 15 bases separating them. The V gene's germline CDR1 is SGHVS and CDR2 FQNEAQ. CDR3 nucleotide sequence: TGTGCCAGCAGTTTCTCGGCAGGGATTAATGAAAAACTGTTTTTT. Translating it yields CASSFSAGINEKLFF. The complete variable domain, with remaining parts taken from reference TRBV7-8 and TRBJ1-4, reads GAGVSQSPRYKVAKRGQDVALRCDPISGHVSLFWYQQALGQGPEFLTYFQNEAQLDKSGLPSDRFFAERPEGSVSTLKIQRTQQEDSAVYLCASSFSAGINEKLFFGSGTQLSVL.

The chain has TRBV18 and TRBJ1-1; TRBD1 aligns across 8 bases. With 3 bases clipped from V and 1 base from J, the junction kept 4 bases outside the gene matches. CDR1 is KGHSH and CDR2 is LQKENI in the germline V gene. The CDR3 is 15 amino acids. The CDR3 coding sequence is TGTGCCAGCTCACCGCAGACAGGGGCGAACACTGAAGCTTTCTTT. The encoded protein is CASSPQTGANTEAFF.

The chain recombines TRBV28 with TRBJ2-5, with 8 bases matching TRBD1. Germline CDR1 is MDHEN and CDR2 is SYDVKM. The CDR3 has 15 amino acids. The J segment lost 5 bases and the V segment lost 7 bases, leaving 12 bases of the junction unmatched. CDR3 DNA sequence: TGTGCCAGCAACCGGTGGACAGGGAAAGGGGAGACCCAGTACTTC. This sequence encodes CASNRWTGKGETQYF.

CDR3 loop: CASSERGGVYEQFF. CDR3 nucleotides: TGTGCCAGCAGTGAAAGGGGGGGAGTCTATGAGCAGTTCTTC. The V call is TRBV6-1, the J call TRBJ2-1, with D possibly being TRBD2 (7 bases). This CDR3 is built from 14 residues. The V and J ends lost 2 bases and 8 bases respectively, with 13 bases between them. Per the germline V gene, CDR1 is MNHNS and CDR2 is SASEGT.

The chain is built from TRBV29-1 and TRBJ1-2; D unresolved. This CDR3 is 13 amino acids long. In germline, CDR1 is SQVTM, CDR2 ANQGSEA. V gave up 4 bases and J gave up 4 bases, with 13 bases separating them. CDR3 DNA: TGCAGCGTTGTCGGGGAAAACAGCTATGGCTACACCTTC. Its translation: CSVVGENSYGYTF.

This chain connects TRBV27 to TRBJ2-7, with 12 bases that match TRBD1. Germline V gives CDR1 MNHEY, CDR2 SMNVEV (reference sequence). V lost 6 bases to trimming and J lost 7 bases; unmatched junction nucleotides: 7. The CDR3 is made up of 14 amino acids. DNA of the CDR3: TGTGCCAGCAGACCGGGACAGGGGGCGGGTGAGCAGTACTTC. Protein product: CASRPGQGAGEQYF.

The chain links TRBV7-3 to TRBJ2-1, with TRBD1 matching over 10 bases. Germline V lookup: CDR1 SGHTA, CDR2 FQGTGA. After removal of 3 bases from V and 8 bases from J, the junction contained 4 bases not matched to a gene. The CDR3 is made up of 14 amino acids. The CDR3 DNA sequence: TGTGCCAGCAGCTTCGGGACAGGGGTACATGAGCAGTTCTTC. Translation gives CASSFGTGVHEQFF.

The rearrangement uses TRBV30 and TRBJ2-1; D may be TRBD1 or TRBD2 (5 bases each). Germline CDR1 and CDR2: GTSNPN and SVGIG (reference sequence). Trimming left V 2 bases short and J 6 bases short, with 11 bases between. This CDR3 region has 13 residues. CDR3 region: CAWSPGTINEQFF. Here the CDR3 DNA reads TGTGCCTGGAGTCCCGGGACCATCAATGAGCAGTTCTTC.

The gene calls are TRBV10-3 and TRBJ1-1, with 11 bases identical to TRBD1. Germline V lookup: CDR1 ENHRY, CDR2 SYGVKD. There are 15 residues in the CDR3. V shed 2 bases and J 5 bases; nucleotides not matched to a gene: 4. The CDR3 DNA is TGTGCCATCAGTGAGATGGGGACAGGGGGAACTGAAGCTTTCTTT. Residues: CAISEMGTGGTEAFF.

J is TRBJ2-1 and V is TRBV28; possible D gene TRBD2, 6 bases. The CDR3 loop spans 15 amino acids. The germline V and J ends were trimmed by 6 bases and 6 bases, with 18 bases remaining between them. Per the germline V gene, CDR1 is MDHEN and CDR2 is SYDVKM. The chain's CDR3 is CASRTGGPLLNEQFF. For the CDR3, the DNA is TGTGCCAGCAGGACCGGAGGGCCTCTTCTCAATGAGCAGTTCTTC.

The CDR3 here is CASRGADTQYF. The CDR3 nucleotides read TGTGCCAGCAGAGGGGCAGATACGCAGTATTTT. V gene TRBV11-2 combines with J gene TRBJ2-3, with a possible D match to TRBD1 (5 bases). V lost 6 bases and J lost 4, with 5 bases in between. There are 11 residues in the CDR3. Germline CDR1 and CDR2: SGHAT and FQNNGV.

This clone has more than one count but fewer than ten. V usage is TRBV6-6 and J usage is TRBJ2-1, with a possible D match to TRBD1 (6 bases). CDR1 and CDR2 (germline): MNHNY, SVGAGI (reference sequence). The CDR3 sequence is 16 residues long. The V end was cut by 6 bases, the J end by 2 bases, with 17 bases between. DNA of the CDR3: TGTGCCAGCAGACACGAGGGGGTCCCTCCCTACAATGAGCAGTTCTTC. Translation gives CASRHEGVPPYNEQFF.

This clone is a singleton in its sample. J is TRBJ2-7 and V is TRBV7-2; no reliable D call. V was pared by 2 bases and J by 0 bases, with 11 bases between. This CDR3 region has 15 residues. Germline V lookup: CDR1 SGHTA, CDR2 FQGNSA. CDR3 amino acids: CASSLNSGSSYEQYF. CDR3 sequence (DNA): TGTGCCAGCAGCTTAAATTCCGGTTCCTCCTACGAGCAGTACTTC.

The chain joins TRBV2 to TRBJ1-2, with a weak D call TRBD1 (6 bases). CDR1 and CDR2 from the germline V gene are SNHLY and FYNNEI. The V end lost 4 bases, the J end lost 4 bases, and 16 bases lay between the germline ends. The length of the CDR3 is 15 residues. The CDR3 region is CASSVLAGRGYGYTF. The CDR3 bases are TGTGCCAGCAGTGTTTTAGCAGGCAGGGGCTATGGCTACACCTTC.

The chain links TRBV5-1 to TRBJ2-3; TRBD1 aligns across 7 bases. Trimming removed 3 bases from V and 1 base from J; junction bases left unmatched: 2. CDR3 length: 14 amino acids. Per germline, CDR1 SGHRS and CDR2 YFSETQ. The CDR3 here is CASSSGQGTDTQYF. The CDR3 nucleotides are TGCGCCAGCAGCTCAGGACAGGGCACAGATACGCAGTATTTT. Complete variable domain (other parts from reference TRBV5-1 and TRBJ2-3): KAGVTQTPRYLIKTRGQQVTLSCSPISGHRSVSWYQQTPGQGLQFLFEYFSETQRNKGNFPGRFSGRQFSNSRSEMNVSTLELGDSALYLCASSSGQGTDTQYFGPGTRLTVL.

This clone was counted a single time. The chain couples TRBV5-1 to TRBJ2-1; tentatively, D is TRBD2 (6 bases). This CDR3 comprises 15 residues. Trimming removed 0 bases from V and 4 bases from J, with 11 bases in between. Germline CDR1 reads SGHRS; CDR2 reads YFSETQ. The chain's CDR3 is CASSLAGAQYNEQFF. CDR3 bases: TGCGCCAGCAGCTTGGCGGGAGCCCAATACAATGAGCAGTTCTTC.

The DNA of the CDR3 is TGTGCCAGCAGTTACCAGGGAAGTCAGTACTTC. It is translated as CASSYQGSQYF. The chain couples TRBV6-5 to TRBJ2-7, with a tentative D call TRBD1 (5 bases). V lost 2 bases, J lost 10 bases, and 9 bases lay in between. The CDR3 totals 11 residues. Germline V lookup: CDR1 MNHEY, CDR2 SVGAGI.

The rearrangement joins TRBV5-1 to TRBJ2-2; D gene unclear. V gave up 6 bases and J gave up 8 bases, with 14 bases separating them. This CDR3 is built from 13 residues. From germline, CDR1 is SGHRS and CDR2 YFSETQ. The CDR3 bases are TGCGCCAGCACCTCAGAAGGCTCTGGGGAGCTGTTTTTT. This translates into CASTSEGSGELFF.

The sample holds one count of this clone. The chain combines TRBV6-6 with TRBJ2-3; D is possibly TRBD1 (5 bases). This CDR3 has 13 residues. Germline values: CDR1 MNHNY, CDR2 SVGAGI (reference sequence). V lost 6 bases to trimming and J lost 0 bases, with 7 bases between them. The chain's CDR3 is CASRDTSTDTQYF. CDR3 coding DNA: TGTGCCAGCAGGGACACTAGCACAGATACGCAGTATTTT.